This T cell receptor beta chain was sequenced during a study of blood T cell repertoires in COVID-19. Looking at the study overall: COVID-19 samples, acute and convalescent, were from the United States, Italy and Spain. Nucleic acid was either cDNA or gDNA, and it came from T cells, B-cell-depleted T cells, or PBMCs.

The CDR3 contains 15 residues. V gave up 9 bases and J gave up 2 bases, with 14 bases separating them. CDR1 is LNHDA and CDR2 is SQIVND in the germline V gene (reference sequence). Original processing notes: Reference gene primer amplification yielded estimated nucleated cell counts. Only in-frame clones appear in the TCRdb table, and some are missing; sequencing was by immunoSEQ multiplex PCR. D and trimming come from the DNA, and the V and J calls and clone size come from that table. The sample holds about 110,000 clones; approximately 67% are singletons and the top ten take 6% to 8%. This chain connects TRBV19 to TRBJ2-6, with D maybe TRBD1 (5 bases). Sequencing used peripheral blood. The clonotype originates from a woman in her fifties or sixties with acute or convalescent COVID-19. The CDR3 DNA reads TGTGCCAGCAACTCAGGGAATCCTGGGGCCAACGTCCTGACTTTC. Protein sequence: CASNSGNPGANVLTF.